This TCR beta chain is drawn from a study of T cells in Graves' hyperthyroidism and ophthalmopathy. Thyroid ultrasound and orbital computed tomography, with clinical symptoms and serum thyroxine and TRAb, informed diagnoses. The CDR3 loop spans 17 amino acids. CDR1 and CDR2 (germline): SGHRS, YFSETQ. About this clonotype itself: Its antigen is unidentified. One end of the junction fails to match germline, which may point to a read error.

General study points: Ophthalmopathy was model-predicted a median about 6.7 months pre-onset.

The TCR beta CDR3 regions underwent amplification using RNA transcripts as the source. In the first-round RT-PCR of the TCR CDR3, the HTBI primer set was used. TCRdb re-analysed the multiplex PCR reads in MiXCR, keeping a single row per CDR3 protein. The sample lists approximately 700,000 distinct CDR3 sequences, about 45% occurring once. The sequenced sample was peripheral blood or thyroid tissue (not recorded which). The origin of this receptor is an adult man with Graves' disease, either hyperthyroidism or ophthalmopathy (not recorded which). This rearrangement joins TRBV5-1 to TRBJ1-2; 8 positions match TRBD1. The CDR3 sequence: CASSFGTGGPGLYGYTF. In nucleotides, the CDR3 is TGTGCCAGCAGCTTTGGGACAGGTGGGCCGGGACTCTATGGCTACACCTTC. Based on the CDR3 plus reference TRBV5-1 and TRBJ1-2, the full variable domain is KAGVTQTPRYLIKTRGQQVTLSCSPISGHRSVSWYQQTPGQGLQFLFEYFSETQRNKGNFPGRFSGRQFSNSRSEMNVSTLELGDSALYLCASSFGTGGPGLYGYTFGSGTRLTVV.